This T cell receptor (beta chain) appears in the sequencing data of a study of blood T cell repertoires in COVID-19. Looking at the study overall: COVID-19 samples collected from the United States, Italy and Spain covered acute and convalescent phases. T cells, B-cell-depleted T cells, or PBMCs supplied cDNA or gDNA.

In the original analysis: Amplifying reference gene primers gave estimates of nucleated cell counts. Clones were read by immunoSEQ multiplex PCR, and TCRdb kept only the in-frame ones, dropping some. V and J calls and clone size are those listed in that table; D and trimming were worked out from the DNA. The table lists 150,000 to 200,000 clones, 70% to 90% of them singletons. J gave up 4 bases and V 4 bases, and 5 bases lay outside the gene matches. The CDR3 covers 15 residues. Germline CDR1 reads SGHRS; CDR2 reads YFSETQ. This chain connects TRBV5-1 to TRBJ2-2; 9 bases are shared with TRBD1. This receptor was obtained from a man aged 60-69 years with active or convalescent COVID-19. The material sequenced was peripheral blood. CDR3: CASSPGTGSTGELFF. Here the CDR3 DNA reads TGCGCCAGCAGCCCGGGGACAGGGTCCACCGGGGAGCTGTTTTTT. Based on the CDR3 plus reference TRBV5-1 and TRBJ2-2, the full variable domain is KAGVTQTPRYLIKTRGQQVTLSCSPISGHRSVSWYQQTPGQGLQFLFEYFSETQRNKGNFPGRFSGRQFSNSRSEMNVSTLELGDSALYLCASSPGTGSTGELFFGEGSRLTVL.